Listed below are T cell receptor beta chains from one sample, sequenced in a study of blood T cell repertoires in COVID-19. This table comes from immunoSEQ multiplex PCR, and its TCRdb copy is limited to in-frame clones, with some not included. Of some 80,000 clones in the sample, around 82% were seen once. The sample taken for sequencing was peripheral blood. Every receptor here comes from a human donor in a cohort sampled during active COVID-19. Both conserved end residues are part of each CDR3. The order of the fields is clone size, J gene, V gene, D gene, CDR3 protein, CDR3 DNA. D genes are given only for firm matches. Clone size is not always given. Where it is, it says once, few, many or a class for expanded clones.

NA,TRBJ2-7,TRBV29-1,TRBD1,CSVSTGGYEQYF,TGCAGCGTAAGTACAGGGGGCTACGAGCAGTACTTC
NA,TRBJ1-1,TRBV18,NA,CASSAPSRATEAFF,TGTGCCAGCTCAGCCCCCAGCAGGGCCACTGAAGCTTTCTTT
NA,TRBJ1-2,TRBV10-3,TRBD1,CATKGTDKTYGYTF,TGTGCCACCAAGGGGACAGATAAAACCTATGGCTACACCTTC
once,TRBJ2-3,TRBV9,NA,CASSSEVLSSTDTQYF,TGTGCCAGCAGCTCAGAGGTCCTTTCTAGCACAGATACGCAGTATTTT
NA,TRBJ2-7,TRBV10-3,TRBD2,CAISERGGTYEQYF,TGTGCCATCAGTGAGCGGGGGGGAACCTACGAGCAGTACTTC
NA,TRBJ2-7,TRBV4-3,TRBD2,CASSQERGGTYEQYF,TGCGCCAGCAGCCAAGAGCGGGGGGGTACCTACGAGCAGTACTTC
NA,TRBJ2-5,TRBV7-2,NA,CASSLEGGEETQYF,TGTGCCAGCAGCTTAGAAGGCGGAGAAGAGACCCAGTACTTC
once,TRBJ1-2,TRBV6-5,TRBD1,CASGTGQGVHGYTF,TGTGCCAGCGGTACCGGACAGGGGGTACATGGCTACACCTTC
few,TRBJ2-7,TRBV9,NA,CASSVGGYSYEQYF,TGTGCCAGCAGCGTAGGCGGCTACTCCTACGAGCAGTACTTC
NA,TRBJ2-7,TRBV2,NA,CASSEGRFYEQYF,TGTGCCAGCAGTGAGGGGCGGTTCTACGAGCAGTACTTC
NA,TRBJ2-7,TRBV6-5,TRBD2,CASSYSRGRDEQYF,TGTGCCAGCAGTTACTCGCGGGGGAGGGACGAGCAGTACTTC
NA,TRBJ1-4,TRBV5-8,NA,CASSLGGATNEKLFF,TGTGCCAGCAGCCTTGGAGGAGCAACTAATGAAAAACTGTTTTTT
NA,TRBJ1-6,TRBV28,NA,CASIGQGSSPLHF,TGTGCCAGCATCGGGCAGGGTAGCTCACCCCTCCACTTT
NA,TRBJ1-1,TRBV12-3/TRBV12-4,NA,CASSPQANTEAFF,TGTGCCAGCAGTCCTCAAGCGAACACTGAAGCTTTCTTT